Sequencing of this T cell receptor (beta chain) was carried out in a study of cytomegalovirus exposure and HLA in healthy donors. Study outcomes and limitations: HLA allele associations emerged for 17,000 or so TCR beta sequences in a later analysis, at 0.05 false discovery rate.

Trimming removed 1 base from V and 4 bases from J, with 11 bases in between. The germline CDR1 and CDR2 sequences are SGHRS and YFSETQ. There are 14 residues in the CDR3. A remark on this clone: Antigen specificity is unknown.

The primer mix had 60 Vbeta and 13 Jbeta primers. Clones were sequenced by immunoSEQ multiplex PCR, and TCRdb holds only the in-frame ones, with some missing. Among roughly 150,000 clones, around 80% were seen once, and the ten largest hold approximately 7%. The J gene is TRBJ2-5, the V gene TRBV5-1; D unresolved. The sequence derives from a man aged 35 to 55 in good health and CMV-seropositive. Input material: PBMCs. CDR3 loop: CASSLFVSLETQYF. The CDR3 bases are TGCGCCAGCAGCTTGTTTGTCAGTTTAGAGACCCAGTACTTC.